A single T cell receptor beta chain is shown here with its context. This clonotype occurred a few times. No antigen is known for it. No much larger clone exists at a distance of one base, and base qualities are not known. This specimen belongs to a study of regulatory T cells in long-lasting Graves disease (dated by TCRdb to about 2021). As for the study more broadly: Patients with newly diagnosed Graves' disease had been on antithyroid drugs for under 3 months. The study was registered as a clinical trial and conducted in China. Persistent Graves' disease patients were compared with newly diagnosed Graves' disease patients by peripheral blood TCR sequencing and RNA sequencing. A total of some 33 samples were covered by TCR sequencing, comprising some 13 persistent and some 20 newly diagnosed Graves' disease patients.

Here is what the overall study found, with its caveats: As a limitation, the authors acknowledged that the small sample size may reduce accuracy. Persistent patients shared more public clonotypes among themselves (2,741) than newly diagnosed patients did (more than 950). Only the TCR beta chain was sequenced and analyzed. Persistent disease showed preferential use of TRBV28, TRBJ1-2 and TRBJ2-5, whereas newly diagnosed disease favored TRBV20-1 and TRBJ2-1. The study examined only peripheral blood because the primary lesion, thyroid tissue, could not be accessed. Persistent Graves' disease patients showed lower TCR Shannon entropy and fewer highly expanded clones than newly diagnosed patients, suggesting clonal expansion.

CDR1 and CDR2, looked up from the germline V gene, are SNHLY and FYNNEI. There are 19 amino acids in the CDR3, from cysteine to phenylalanine inclusive. Just CDR3 DNA is preserved here, 57 bases in frame from base 1. V loses 4 bases of germline sequence and J loses 0 bases, and the interval between the two ends is 19 bases. The sample's time point label, decoded: newly diagnosed GD, antithyroid drugs for less than 3 months. For both TCR sequencing and RNA sequencing, RNA was extracted from PBMCs in TRIzol. Graves' disease was diagnosed according to American Thyroid Association guidelines. The patients came from an endocrinology department in Xi'an, China. From each patient, about 8.9 milliliters of peripheral blood was collected into an EDTA anticoagulant tube. Ficoll Paque Plus density gradient separation was used to isolate PBMCs, and no additional T cell sorting was done. An Agilent 2100 Bioanalyzer and agarose gel were used to assess RNA quality, and a NanoDrop 2000 was used to measure RNA concentration.

Library preparation was by multiplex PCR. Sequencing was carried out with an Illumina HiSeq 4000. CDR3 regions were amplified by Arm-PCR with iRepertoire HTBI primers to construct TCR beta libraries. Before sequencing, the PCR products went through gel purification. The published analysis was carried out like this. Gene usage analysis of CDR3 amino acid clonotypes relied on the 60 or so TRBV and 13 to 15 TRBJ segments identified across samples. COPE and FqMerger were used to merge the filtered high-quality paired reads into contigs. BLAST was used to align contigs to IMGT TRBV, TRBD and TRBJ reference genes, and CDR3 was defined according to IMGT. Any clonotype with a frequency above 0.1% was classified as a highly expanded clone. Shannon entropy was used to measure repertoire diversity, and the Gini coefficient was used to measure V-J evenness. A clonotype was considered public if more than one individual shared it. TCRdb reprocessing: public reads trimmed at Q25 with fastp, clones called with MiXCR, in-frame beta chains kept. Rows are combined by CDR3 protein, so each entry shows the most common genes and DNA. Here the V and J calls rest on TCRdb's processing, not on the authors' analysis. Counted in this sample were about 560,000 distinct CDR3 sequences; around 15% of them appeared once. Around 12% of the sample is taken by the ten largest.

A further study also used this sample, focusing on T cells in Graves' hyperthyroidism and ophthalmopathy. The second publication reports: Stable Graves' hyperthyroidism was defined as no progression to ophthalmopathy during 18 months of follow-up. Hyperthyroidism patients were aged 18 to 65 years and newly diagnosed, with disease duration of less than 2 months. The study excluded patients with uncontrolled infections, other autoimmune diseases, pregnancy or lactation. Diagnoses were based on clinical symptoms, serum thyroxine and TRAb, thyroid ultrasound and orbital computed tomography. A first-round RT-PCR of the TCR CDR3 used the HTBI primer set with the Qiagen OneStep RT-PCR kit. Most expanded thyroid clonotypes (frequency above 0.001) were also found in blood, which suggests that blood repertoires may mirror thyroid immune responses. In cross-validation, a model built on a 13 V-J signature told ophthalmopathy apart from stable hyperthyroidism with approximately 90% sensitivity and around 84% specificity, and in testing the same model reached 80%/75%. In validation, the model predicted progression to ophthalmopathy a median of about 5.9 months before onset, with roughly 70% sensitivity and almost 75% specificity. To identify distinguishing TCR V-J signatures, a discovery cohort of about 100 patients was used, comprising 43 with Graves' ophthalmopathy and approximately 57 with stable Graves' hyperthyroidism. An independent validation cohort of fewer than 20 hyperthyroidism patients and approximately 15 patients who later progressed to ophthalmopathy tested prospective prediction of ophthalmopathy. For training and testing, the 80 to 100 patients in the discovery cohort were randomly divided in a 7:3 ratio. In addition, the study compared T-cell repertoires in thyroid tissue and in blood from five to seven Graves' hyperthyroidism patients. After sampling, hyperthyroidism patients received methimazole starting at 30 mg daily, and ophthalmopathy patients received high-dose intravenous methylprednisolone. Libraries were constructed in a second round of multiplex PCR, after which size selection and purification were carried out. The libraries were sequenced on an Illumina HiSeq2000 using paired-end 100 bp reads. SOAPnuke was used to process the raw data, throwing out any read that contained adapters or uncalled bases, had a mean Phred below 15, or lacked an exact constant-primer or identifier match. High-quality paired reads were merged with COPE v1.2.5, and unique nucleotide sequences were defined as clonotypes. MiTCR v1.1 was used to align the clonotypes against IMGT TRBV, TRBD and TRBJ reference segments. Only V-J combinations with frequency above 0.0001, covering roughly 99% of repertoires, were analysed. A TCS score was defined as the ratio between F50 (clonal expansion) and ExV (chaos), using BLOSUM62-based TCRdist between CDR3 peptides within each V-J. Welch's t-statistics and random forest reduced fewer than 550 V-J features to 10 to 15, which were used in a naive Bayes classifier (R e1071). Sample size was not statistically predetermined, and investigators were not blinded to group allocation. The paper reports TCR Vbeta CDR3 sequencing of approximately 130 peripheral blood samples: some 41 ophthalmopathy, 70 to 85 hyperthyroidism and around 17 progressor patients.

Here the chain combines TRBV2 and TRBJ2-6, with an unclear D gene assignment. The sample consisted of peripheral blood mononuclear cells (PBMCs), taken at new diagnosis, from a patient treated with antithyroid drugs. The TCR comes from a man between 18 and 35 years old with Graves disease. Donor details come from another sample of the same person, matched by shared clones. The DNA reads TGTGCCAGCAGTGTGTCCCCTTACAGCCTCAGCTCTGGGGCCAACGTCCTGACTTTC. It translates to CASSVSPYSLSSGANVLTF. The CDR3 plus the reference TRBV2 and TRBJ2-6 genes for the other parts give the full variable domain: EPEVTQTPSHQVTQMGQEVILRCVPISNHLYFYWYRQILGQKVEFLVSFYNNEISEKSEIFDDQFSVERPDGSNFTLKIRSTKLEDSAMYFCASSVSPYSLSSGANVLTFGAGSRLTVL.